The rows below give T cell receptor beta chains drawn from one sample of a study of cytomegalovirus exposure and HLA in healthy donors. The protocol was immunoSEQ multiplex PCR, while the TCRdb copy is restricted to in-frame clones and leaves out a portion. The table lists 150,000 to 200,000 clones, 80% to 85% of them singletons, with around 0.97% in the top ten. The source material was PBMCs. These receptor sequences come from a girl aged 2-15 years in good health and CMV-seropositive. CDR3s include the opening cysteine and the closing phenylalanine or tryptophan. Fields, in order: D gene, J gene, V gene, clone size, CDR3 protein, CDR3 DNA. D genes are given only for firm matches. Part of the rows lack a size; the others show once, few, many or a class for expanded clones.

>TRBD2|TRBJ2-1|TRBV27|-
CASSLRTRMGEQFF
TGTGCCAGCAGTCTACGGACTAGGATGGGCGAGCAGTTCTTC
>-|TRBJ2-1|TRBV29-1|-
CSVEVVSTNEQFF
TGCAGCGTTGAAGTAGTGTCTACGAATGAGCAGTTCTTC
>TRBD2|TRBJ2-7|TRBV6-5|-
CASSNSGTYEQYF
TGTGCCAGCAGTAATAGCGGGACCTACGAGCAGTACTTC
>TRBD1|TRBJ2-7|TRBV9|-
CASSVGQGATEQYF
TGTGCCAGCAGCGTAGGACAGGGGGCTACAGAGCAGTACTTC
>-|TRBJ2-7|TRBV6-1|-
CASSEAVSSYEQYF
TGTGCCAGCAGTGAGGCAGTCAGCTCCTACGAGCAGTACTTC
>TRBD2|TRBJ2-5|TRBV5-6|-
CASSLAGGEETQYF
TGTGCCAGCAGCTTAGCGGGAGGCGAAGAGACCCAGTACTTC
>TRBD1|TRBJ1-4|TRBV5-4|-
CASSWMGQGVNEKLFF
TGTGCCAGCAGCTGGATGGGACAGGGAGTTAATGAAAAACTGTTTTTT
>-|TRBJ2-5|TRBV19|-
CASSIGTEFQETQYF
TGTGCCAGTAGTATAGGTACAGAGTTTCAAGAGACCCAGTACTTC
>TRBD2|TRBJ2-1|TRBV15|-
CATSRTSDNEQFF
TGTGCCACCAGCAGGACTAGCGACAATGAGCAGTTCTTC
>TRBD2|TRBJ2-5|TRBV4-1|-
CASSLSGSETQYF
TGCGCCAGCAGTCTTAGCGGGAGCGAGACCCAGTACTTC
>-|TRBJ2-2|TRBV29-1|-
CSVVGDTSTGELFF
TGCAGCGTTGTTGGGGACACGTCCACCGGGGAGCTGTTTTTT
>-|TRBJ1-5|TRBV9|-
CASSPEYRYQPQHF
TGTGCCAGCAGCCCCGAGTACAGGTATCAGCCCCAGCATTTT
>TRBD2|TRBJ2-7|TRBV6-5|-
CASSAGAGGAYEQYF
TGTGCCAGCAGCGCCGGGGCGGGAGGGGCCTACGAGCAGTACTTC
>TRBD1|TRBJ1-1|TRBV4-1|few
CASSQGTGVMNTEAFF
TGCGCCAGCAGCCAAGGGACAGGGGTAATGAACACTGAAGCTTTCTTT
>TRBD1|TRBJ2-7|TRBV18|-
CASSTGTGSYEQYF
TGTGCCAGCTCGACCGGGACAGGGAGCTACGAGCAGTACTTC
>-|TRBJ2-1|TRBV29-1|-
CSVEGREPYNEQFF
TGCAGCGTTGAGGGACGGGAGCCCTACAATGAGCAGTTCTTC
>TRBD2|TRBJ2-1|TRBV7-2|-
CASSSPTSFVFPYNEQFF
TGTGCCAGCAGCTCACCGACTAGCTTCGTGTTCCCCTACAATGAGCAGTTCTTC
>-|TRBJ2-3|TRBV14|-
CASSQEFRDTQYF
TGTGCCAGCAGCCAAGAGTTCCGAGATACGCAGTATTTT
>TRBD1|TRBJ1-4|TRBV4-1|-
CASSPHGTGGEELFF
TGCGCCAGCAGCCCACACGGGACAGGGGGTGAGGAACTGTTTTTT
>TRBD1|TRBJ2-7|TRBV2|-
CASRTDRDHSYEQYF
TGTGCCAGCAGGACAGACAGGGACCACTCCTACGAGCAGTACTTC
>TRBD2|TRBJ2-3|TRBV30|-
CAWSRTSWGTDTQYF
TGTGCCTGGAGCCGGACTAGTTGGGGCACAGATACGCAGTATTTT
>-|TRBJ1-2|TRBV25-1|-
CASSSRQSDGYTF
TGTGCCAGCAGTTCCCGACAGTCTGACGGCTACACCTTC
>-|TRBJ1-3|TRBV30|-
CAWTLGGLSSGNTIYF
TGTGCCTGGACCCTCGGAGGTCTGAGCTCTGGAAACACCATATATTTT
>TRBD2|TRBJ2-4|TRBV4-1|-
CASSQGSRAGTKNIQYF
TGCGCCAGCAGCCAAGGGTCTAGAGCGGGGACTAAAAACATTCAGTACTTC
>-|TRBJ1-1|TRBV10-3|-
CAISGTTAEAFF
TGTGCCATCAGTGGTACGACAGCTGAAGCTTTCTTT
>-|TRBJ2-7|TRBV7-2|-
CASSLQGTTYEQYF
TGTGCCAGCAGCTTACAGGGGACAACCTACGAGCAGTACTTC
>TRBD1|TRBJ2-5|TRBV30|-
CAWSVRGGLGTQYF
TGTGCCTGGAGTGTACGAGGGGGCCTAGGGACCCAGTACTTC
>TRBD2|TRBJ2-1|TRBV5-1|-
CASSLGGRALNEQFF
TGCGCCAGCAGCTTGGGTGGGAGGGCCCTGAATGAGCAGTTCTTC
>TRBD1|TRBJ1-5|TRBV28|few
CASRRQGGWKDQPQHF
TGTGCCAGCAGACGACAGGGAGGATGGAAAGATCAGCCCCAGCATTTT
>-|TRBJ1-5|TRBV29-1|-
CSVVHDNQPQHF
TGCAGCGTTGTACACGACAATCAGCCCCAGCATTTT
>TRBD2|TRBJ2-5|TRBV28|-
CASRTGGAEETQYF
TGTGCCAGCAGGACGGGGGGGGCCGAAGAGACCCAGTACTTC
>TRBD1|TRBJ2-7|TRBV5-6|once
CASSRQGGYEQYF
TGTGCCAGCAGCCGACAGGGGGGCTACGAGCAGTACTTC
>TRBD2|TRBJ2-7|TRBV11-2|-
CASSLGSGRYEQYF
TGTGCCAGCAGCTTGGGTAGCGGGAGATACGAGCAGTACTTC
>-|TRBJ1-1|TRBV6-1|-
CASRWSGRGTEAFF
TGTGCCAGCAGGTGGTCGGGCAGGGGCACTGAAGCTTTCTTT
>-|TRBJ1-2|TRBV19|-
CASSIYAGNYGYTF
TGTGCCAGTAGTATCTATGCGGGGAACTATGGCTACACCTTC
>TRBD2|TRBJ2-1|TRBV28|-
CASSPSSGSSYNEQFF
TGTGCCAGCAGTCCATCTAGCGGGAGTTCCTACAATGAGCAGTTCTTC
>TRBD2|TRBJ2-7|TRBV30|-
CAWSGLAGGTHQYF
TGTGCCTGGAGCGGACTAGCGGGAGGAACCCATCAGTACTTC
>-|TRBJ2-3|TRBV4-1|-
CASSQAFLGGFTDTQYF
TGCGCCAGCAGCCAGGCTTTTTTGGGGGGATTCACAGATACGCAGTATTTT
>TRBD2|TRBJ2-7|TRBV2|-
CASGGGIGYEQYF
TGTGCCAGCGGCGGGGGAATAGGCTACGAGCAGTACTTC
>-|TRBJ1-1|TRBV28|-
CASSSRMGRKNTEAFF
TGTGCCAGCAGTTCCCGAATGGGGCGCAAAAACACTGAAGCTTTCTTT
>-|TRBJ2-3|TRBV19|few
CASSISRVADTQYF
TGTGCCAGTAGTATATCCAGGGTAGCAGATACGCAGTATTTT
>-|TRBJ2-5|TRBV5-6|-
CASSSLTETQYF
TGTGCCAGCAGCTCTCTAACCGAGACCCAGTACTTC
>-|TRBJ2-4|TRBV28|-
CASSVDLAKNIQYF
TGTGCCAGCAGTGTGGACTTAGCCAAAAACATTCAGTACTTC
>-|TRBJ1-2|TRBV30|-
CAWSEQTVYGYTF
TGTGCCTGGAGTGAACAAACAGTCTATGGCTACACCTTC
>TRBD2|TRBJ2-7|TRBV30|-
CAWSVGGYEQYF
TGTGCCTGGAGTGTGGGGGGGTACGAGCAGTACTTC
>-|TRBJ2-3|TRBV30|few
CAWLRSGALDTQYF
TGTGCCTGGCTCCGCAGTGGGGCCCTAGATACGCAGTATTTT
>-|TRBJ2-5|TRBV4-1|-
CASSQVQAIGETQYF
TGCGCCAGCAGCCAAGTCCAGGCGATCGGAGAGACCCAGTACTTC
>TRBD1|TRBJ1-2|TRBV28|few
CASSLFHRGIRLWTF
TGTGCCAGCAGTTTATTCCACAGGGGGATTAGGCTATGGACCTTC
>-|TRBJ2-1|TRBV7-9|-
CASSLGLDEQFF
TGTGCCAGCAGCTTAGGACTTGATGAGCAGTTCTTC
>-|TRBJ1-1|TRBV4-1|-
CASSQEDGEDRNLNTEAFF
TGCGCCAGCAGCCAAGAGGATGGTGAAGACAGAAACTTGAACACTGAAGCTTTCTTT
>TRBD1|TRBJ2-6|TRBV5-1|few
CASSWTGGGANVLTF
TGCGCCAGCAGTTGGACAGGTGGAGGGGCCAACGTCCTGACTTTC
>-|TRBJ2-1|TRBV5-1|-
CASIKEGPSPKQFF
TGCGCCAGCATTAAGGAGGGCCCGAGCCCGAAGCAGTTCTTC
>TRBD1|TRBJ2-3|TRBV12-5|-
CASRTGSDTQYF
TGTGCTAGCCGGACAGGGTCGGATACGCAGTATTTT
>-|TRBJ1-3|TRBV6-1|-
CASSEGPGNTIYF
TGTGCCAGCAGTGAAGGGCCTGGAAACACCATATATTTT
>TRBD2|TRBJ2-1|TRBV7-3|-
CASSLRREDYNEQFF
TGTGCCAGCAGCTTACGGCGGGAGGATTACAATGAGCAGTTCTTC
>-|TRBJ1-1|TRBV29-1|-
CSVPRGAVGDTEAFF
TGCAGCGTTCCCCGGGGGGCCGTTGGGGACACTGAAGCTTTCTTT
>-|TRBJ1-3|TRBV5-4|once
CASSSNFGENTIYF
TGTGCCAGCAGCTCGAACTTCGGGGAAAACACCATATATTTT
>-|TRBJ2-7|TRBV28|few
CASSPLYEQYF
TGTGCCAGCAGCCCCTTGTACGAGCAGTACTTC
>-|TRBJ2-1|TRBV5-1|-
CASSLGGERVLF
TGCGCCAGCAGCTTGGGGGGCGAGCGCGTCCTCTTC
>-|TRBJ2-1|TRBV14|-
CASNEASSYNEQFF
TGTGCCAGCAATGAAGCGAGCTCCTACAATGAGCAGTTCTTC